This is a list of T cell receptor beta chains from one sample in a study of graft-versus-host responses after intestinal transplantation. Generated by immunoSEQ multiplex PCR, the TCRdb table keeps only in-frame clones and is missing some. The table shows about 4,500 clones, with over 70% occurring only once. This sample comprised ileum tissue, obtained about 340 days after intestinal transplantation. These receptor sequences come from a human patient who received an intestinal transplant, so some T cells may come from the graft donor. Both conserved end residues are part of each CDR3. Each record gives: D gene, J gene, V gene, clone size, CDR3 DNA, CDR3 protein. A D gene is named only where the DNA matches it firmly. Rows may omit the clone size; those that give it use once, few, many or a size class.

d_call: NA
j_call: TRBJ1-4
v_call: TRBV11-2
clone_size: NA
cdr3_nt: TGTGCCAGCAGCACCGGACGAAGGGGGGGTGAAAAACTGTTTTTT
cdr3_aa: CASSTGRRGGEKLFF

d_call: NA
j_call: TRBJ2-7
v_call: TRBV7-9
clone_size: NA
cdr3_nt: TGTGCCAGCAGCCGCCCCGGTCCCTACGAGCAGTACTTC
cdr3_aa: CASSRPGPYEQYF

d_call: NA
j_call: TRBJ1-2
v_call: TRBV30
clone_size: NA
cdr3_nt: TGTGCCTGGAGTAGGACAAACTATGGCTACACCTTC
cdr3_aa: CAWSRTNYGYTF

d_call: TRBD1
j_call: TRBJ1-1
v_call: TRBV29-1
clone_size: NA
cdr3_nt: TGCAGCGGCGCAGGGGGATCTGCGAACACTGAAGCTTTCTTT
cdr3_aa: CSGAGGSANTEAFF

d_call: NA
j_call: TRBJ1-1
v_call: TRBV29-1
clone_size: NA
cdr3_nt: TGCAGCGTTTCGGCGGTTACCCGTACTGAAGCTTTCTTT
cdr3_aa: CSVSAVTRTEAFF

d_call: NA
j_call: TRBJ1-2
v_call: TRBV6-5
clone_size: NA
cdr3_nt: TGTGCCAGCAGTGCAGACAGGAACTATGGCTACACCTTC
cdr3_aa: CASSADRNYGYTF

d_call: NA
j_call: TRBJ2-3
v_call: TRBV7-3
clone_size: NA
cdr3_nt: TGTGCCAGCAGCCTGGGGCCCCCGGCAGATACGCAGTATTTT
cdr3_aa: CASSLGPPADTQYF

d_call: NA
j_call: TRBJ1-4
v_call: TRBV15
clone_size: NA
cdr3_nt: TGTGCCACCAGCAGTGTGGGCCAGGGGCGGGAAAAACTGTTTTTT
cdr3_aa: CATSSVGQGREKLFF

d_call: TRBD2
j_call: TRBJ2-7
v_call: TRBV2
clone_size: NA
cdr3_nt: TGTGCCAGCAGCTCCGGGACTAGCGGGGTCTCCTACGAGCAGTACTTC
cdr3_aa: CASSSGTSGVSYEQYF

d_call: TRBD1
j_call: TRBJ2-7
v_call: TRBV19
clone_size: few
cdr3_nt: TGTGCCAGTAGTATAAGGAACAGGGGAACATACGAGCAGTACTTC
cdr3_aa: CASSIRNRGTYEQYF

d_call: NA
j_call: TRBJ2-3
v_call: TRBV9
clone_size: NA
cdr3_nt: TGTGCCAGCAGCGTATTCGACGGGGTCACAGATACGCAGTATTTT
cdr3_aa: CASSVFDGVTDTQYF

d_call: TRBD2
j_call: TRBJ2-3
v_call: TRBV7-3
clone_size: NA
cdr3_nt: TGTGCCAGCAGCCCTACCCTAGCGGGAGGGCCAGATACGCAGTATTTT
cdr3_aa: CASSPTLAGGPDTQYF

d_call: NA
j_call: TRBJ2-4
v_call: TRBV15
clone_size: NA
cdr3_nt: TGTGCCACCAGCAGCCGCACCGCGGGAAACATTCAGTACTTC
cdr3_aa: CATSSRTAGNIQYF

d_call: NA
j_call: TRBJ1-2
v_call: TRBV7-7
clone_size: NA
cdr3_nt: TGTGCCAGCACAAGGTGGGGCGTGGTAAGTGGCTACACCTTC
cdr3_aa: CASTRWGVVSGYTF

d_call: NA
j_call: TRBJ1-2
v_call: TRBV11-3
clone_size: NA
cdr3_nt: TGTGCCAGCAGCTTACCGAAAGGGGACTACTATGGCTACACCTTC
cdr3_aa: CASSLPKGDYYGYTF

d_call: NA
j_call: TRBJ1-3
v_call: TRBV6-1
clone_size: NA
cdr3_nt: TGTGCCAGCAGGGGAGTTGGGTTCTCTGGAAACACCATATATTTT
cdr3_aa: CASRGVGFSGNTIYF

d_call: TRBD2
j_call: TRBJ2-1
v_call: TRBV5-1
clone_size: NA
cdr3_nt: TGCGCCAGCAGCTTGGTAGCGGGGGACGACAATGAGCAGTTCTTC
cdr3_aa: CASSLVAGDDNEQFF

d_call: NA
j_call: TRBJ2-7
v_call: TRBV28
clone_size: NA
cdr3_nt: TGTGCCAGCAGTTTTGTGACCGGGAACGAGCAGTACTTC
cdr3_aa: CASSFVTGNEQYF

d_call: TRBD1
j_call: TRBJ2-2
v_call: TRBV28
clone_size: NA
cdr3_nt: TGTGCCAGCAGGGCCACAGGGGGAGGTACCGGGGAGCTGTTTTTT
cdr3_aa: CASRATGGGTGELFF

d_call: TRBD2
j_call: TRBJ2-1
v_call: TRBV13
clone_size: NA
cdr3_nt: TGTGCCAGCAGCTTCAGGCTAGCGGGCTTAAACTCCTACAATGAGCAGTTCTTC
cdr3_aa: CASSFRLAGLNSYNEQFF

d_call: NA
j_call: TRBJ2-7
v_call: TRBV28
clone_size: NA
cdr3_nt: TGTGCCAGCAGCCGTCGGTACGAGCAGTACTTC
cdr3_aa: CASSRRYEQYF

d_call: TRBD2
j_call: TRBJ2-2
v_call: TRBV27
clone_size: NA
cdr3_nt: TGTGCCAGCAACTCACCTGTGGCTAGCGGGATGAACACCGGGGAGCTGTTTTTT
cdr3_aa: CASNSPVASGMNTGELFF

d_call: TRBD1
j_call: TRBJ2-7
v_call: TRBV6-6
clone_size: few
cdr3_nt: TGTGCCAGCAGTTACAGGGGGCGGACGAACGAGCAGTACTTC
cdr3_aa: CASSYRGRTNEQYF

d_call: TRBD1
j_call: TRBJ1-1
v_call: TRBV5-1
clone_size: NA
cdr3_nt: TGCGCCAGCAGCTTGGGGGACAGGCGGTACACTGAAGCTTTCTTT
cdr3_aa: CASSLGDRRYTEAFF

d_call: NA
j_call: TRBJ2-3
v_call: TRBV11-2
clone_size: few
cdr3_nt: TGTGCCAGCTCACTGCGGCCTAGCACAGATACGCAGTATTTT
cdr3_aa: CASSLRPSTDTQYF

d_call: NA
j_call: TRBJ2-3
v_call: TRBV7-6
clone_size: NA
cdr3_nt: TGTGCCAGCAGCCGAACTAGTGGAGATACGCAGTATTTT
cdr3_aa: CASSRTSGDTQYF

d_call: TRBD2
j_call: TRBJ2-5
v_call: TRBV28
clone_size: NA
cdr3_nt: TGTGCCAGCCTTATAGCGGGATCCCAAGAGACCCAGTACTTC
cdr3_aa: CASLIAGSQETQYF

d_call: TRBD1
j_call: TRBJ2-7
v_call: TRBV19
clone_size: NA
cdr3_nt: TGTGCCAGTAGTACATACTACAGGACAGGGGGCTACGAGCAGTACTTC
cdr3_aa: CASSTYYRTGGYEQYF

d_call: NA
j_call: TRBJ2-7
v_call: TRBV18
clone_size: NA
cdr3_nt: TGTGCCAGCTCACCAGGACAAGGGTTCTCCTACGAGCAGTACTTC
cdr3_aa: CASSPGQGFSYEQYF

d_call: TRBD2
j_call: TRBJ2-5
v_call: TRBV5-1
clone_size: NA
cdr3_nt: TGCGCCAGCAGCGTACTAGCGGGAGGCCAAGAGACCCAGTACTTC
cdr3_aa: CASSVLAGGQETQYF

d_call: NA
j_call: TRBJ2-3
v_call: TRBV9
clone_size: NA
cdr3_nt: TGTGCCAGCAGCCGGAGGCGAGCTGCCACAGATACGCAGTATTTT
cdr3_aa: CASSRRRAATDTQYF

d_call: TRBD1
j_call: TRBJ1-2
v_call: TRBV6-5
clone_size: NA
cdr3_nt: TGTGCCAGCAGTAGCCGGACAGGGTATGGCTACACCTTC
cdr3_aa: CASSSRTGYGYTF

d_call: TRBD2
j_call: TRBJ2-5
v_call: TRBV7-8
clone_size: large
cdr3_nt: TGTGCCAGCAGCTTAGGGGGACTAGCGTTAATTCAAGAGACCCAGTACTTC
cdr3_aa: CASSLGGLALIQETQYF

d_call: NA
j_call: TRBJ1-1
v_call: TRBV5-1
clone_size: NA
cdr3_nt: TGCGCCAGCAGACTTTACAGGGACAACACTGAAGCTTTCTTT
cdr3_aa: CASRLYRDNTEAFF

d_call: TRBD2
j_call: TRBJ2-1
v_call: TRBV7-9
clone_size: NA
cdr3_nt: TGTGCCAGCAGCCCACTAGCGGGAGTGCCAACCTACAATGAGCAGTTCTTC
cdr3_aa: CASSPLAGVPTYNEQFF

d_call: TRBD1
j_call: TRBJ1-2
v_call: TRBV14
clone_size: NA
cdr3_nt: TGTGCCAGCGGCTGGACAGGCAACTATGGCTACACCTTC
cdr3_aa: CASGWTGNYGYTF

d_call: TRBD1
j_call: TRBJ2-1
v_call: TRBV27
clone_size: NA
cdr3_nt: TGTGCCAGCAGGACAGGGGGAGTTAACAATGAGCAGTTCTTC
cdr3_aa: CASRTGGVNNEQFF

d_call: TRBD2
j_call: TRBJ2-1
v_call: TRBV7-9
clone_size: NA
cdr3_nt: TGTGCCAGCAGCTCAGGGACTAGCGGGAGTGCTGGTGAGCAGTTCTTC
cdr3_aa: CASSSGTSGSAGEQFF

d_call: TRBD1
j_call: TRBJ2-7
v_call: TRBV2
clone_size: once
cdr3_nt: TGTGCCAGCAGTTTTTTCCCCGGGACAGGGGGCAGGCAGTACTTC
cdr3_aa: CASSFFPGTGGRQYF

d_call: NA
j_call: TRBJ2-1
v_call: TRBV9
clone_size: NA
cdr3_nt: TGTGCCAGCAGCGGGGCAGAACCCTACAATGAGCAGTTCTTC
cdr3_aa: CASSGAEPYNEQFF

d_call: NA
j_call: TRBJ2-1
v_call: TRBV19
clone_size: NA
cdr3_nt: TGTGCCAGTAGTACGTTGGGAGTCGGACTACTCTCCTACAATGAGCAGTTCTTC
cdr3_aa: CASSTLGVGLLSYNEQFF

d_call: TRBD1
j_call: TRBJ2-7
v_call: TRBV19
clone_size: NA
cdr3_nt: TGTGCCAGTAGTATTGGGACAGGACTCTCCTACGAGCAGTACTTC
cdr3_aa: CASSIGTGLSYEQYF

d_call: TRBD2
j_call: TRBJ2-1
v_call: TRBV29-1
clone_size: NA
cdr3_nt: TGCAGCGCCTGGCCGGGGACTAGCGGGGGGCTCCTCCTCAATGAGCAGTTCTTC
cdr3_aa: CSAWPGTSGGLLLNEQFF

d_call: NA
j_call: TRBJ2-3
v_call: TRBV6-5
clone_size: few
cdr3_nt: TGTGCCAGCAGTTACACATCTCCAGCAGATACGCAGTATTTT
cdr3_aa: CASSYTSPADTQYF

d_call: NA
j_call: TRBJ2-1
v_call: TRBV5-6
clone_size: few
cdr3_nt: TGTGCCAGCAGCTTCAGGGGCCTAGCGGCCTACAATGAGCAGTTCTTC
cdr3_aa: CASSFRGLAAYNEQFF

d_call: NA
j_call: TRBJ2-2
v_call: TRBV21-1
clone_size: NA
cdr3_nt: TGTGCCAGCAGCAACGCGCCTCCGGTCTTCTCGGTGACCGGGGAGCTGTTTTTT
cdr3_aa: CASSNAPPVFSVTGELFF

d_call: TRBD1
j_call: TRBJ2-5
v_call: TRBV6-4
clone_size: NA
cdr3_nt: TGTGCCAGCAGAGCTACCGGGACAGGGGAAGAGACCCAGTACTTC
cdr3_aa: CASRATGTGEETQYF

d_call: TRBD1
j_call: TRBJ1-1
v_call: TRBV10-3
clone_size: NA
cdr3_nt: TGTGCCATCACCCGACAGGGGCCCGGGACAATGAACACTGAAGCTTTCTTT
cdr3_aa: CAITRQGPGTMNTEAFF